The source of this T cell receptor beta chain is a study of shared clonotypes between healthy human individuals. At the level of the study: Participating donors consisted of a couple of women and a few men aged 18 to 49.

Terminally differentiated effector memory CD45RA+ cells were left out of the naive CD8 fraction, which was CD45RO-negative and positively selected for CCR7. Sequencing used immunoSEQ multiplex PCR; TCRdb keeps in-frame clones, though not all of them. This table holds fewer than 1 million clones, around 96% found once. This clone was found a few times. Its antigen is unidentified. The germline V gene encodes CDR1 SGHDN and CDR2 FVKESK. Trimming left V 0 bases short and J 7 bases short, with 3 bases between. CDR3 length: 11 amino acids. The study, taken as a whole, reports: Naive subsets, compared against memory subsets, generally had larger estimated richness values. Some clonotypes were shared by all four sorted-subset donors, while others were not shared. The non-shared ones had lower generation probabilities than the shared ones.

The sample taken for sequencing was naive CD8+ T cells sorted from blood. This TCR was recovered from a man aged 30 to 45 in good health. J is TRBJ2-5 and V is TRBV14; no reliable D call. The CDR3 nucleotides are TGTGCCAGCAGCCAAGATGGGACCCAGTACTTC. It codes for CASSQDGTQYF. Full variable domain (outside the CDR3, taken from reference TRBV14 and TRBJ2-5): EAGVTQFPSHSVIEKGQTVTLRCDPISGHDNLYWYRRVMGKEIKFLLHFVKESKQDESGMPNNRFLAERTGGTYSTLKVQPAELEDSGVYFCASSQDGTQYFGPGTRLLVL.